This T cell receptor beta chain was observed in a study of T cell repertoires and Cas9 in healthy adults. Study-wide background: SpCas9-reactive CD4 and CD8 T cells were characterized for potency, cytotoxicity and lineage. Whole-study results and caveats: In vitro, SpCas9-reactive Tregs were reported to curb effector T cell proliferation and function.

Assay: immunoSEQ multiplex PCR; the TCRdb copy retains only in-frame clones and omits some. The sample holds more than 12,000 clones, around nine tenths seen once. In the case of this clone: The antigen is unknown.

This receptor was obtained from a human donor in good health. The sequencing sample was made of Tregs (CD4+, CD25+, CD127-, CD137-, CD154-) from PBMCs; culture status not recorded.

In nucleotides, the CDR3 is TGTGCCAGCAGTATCTCTAGCGGGGGAGAGACCCAGTACTTC. It translates to CASSISSGGETQYF. V gene TRBV6-5 combines with J gene TRBJ2-5; 10 bases are a match to TRBD2. CDR3 length: 14 amino acids. CDR1 MNHEY and CDR2 SVGAGI come from the germline V gene. V lost 5 bases, J lost 4 bases, and 4 bases stayed unmatched.